This T cell receptor (beta chain) was sequenced in a study of T cell responses to AZD1222 COVID-19 vaccine. The V gene's germline CDR1 is MNHEY and CDR2 SVGAGI. The CDR3 is made up of 15 amino acids. J gave up 3 bases and V 0 bases, and 2 bases lay outside the gene matches. Study outcomes and limitations: Recipients of two AZD1222 doses showed rising Spike-specific TCR breadth and depth. Spike was spanned by vaccine-associated CD4 TCRs, with dominance at 160-218 and 743-854.

Sequencing was performed with immunoSEQ multiplex PCR; in TCRdb, only in-frame clones are kept and a portion is missing. Of approximately 150,000 clones listed, about 90% are singletons. On this clone itself: Antigen: not known.

The rearrangement links TRBV6-5 to TRBJ2-7; 10 bases map to TRBD1. The TCR originated in an adult who received the AZD1222 COVID-19 vaccine. The sequencing used peripheral blood, collected 28 days after the second AZD1222 dose. In DNA, the CDR3 is TGTGCCAGCAGTTACTCCCGGACAGGGGGCTACGAGCAGTACTTC. It encodes CASSYSRTGGYEQYF.